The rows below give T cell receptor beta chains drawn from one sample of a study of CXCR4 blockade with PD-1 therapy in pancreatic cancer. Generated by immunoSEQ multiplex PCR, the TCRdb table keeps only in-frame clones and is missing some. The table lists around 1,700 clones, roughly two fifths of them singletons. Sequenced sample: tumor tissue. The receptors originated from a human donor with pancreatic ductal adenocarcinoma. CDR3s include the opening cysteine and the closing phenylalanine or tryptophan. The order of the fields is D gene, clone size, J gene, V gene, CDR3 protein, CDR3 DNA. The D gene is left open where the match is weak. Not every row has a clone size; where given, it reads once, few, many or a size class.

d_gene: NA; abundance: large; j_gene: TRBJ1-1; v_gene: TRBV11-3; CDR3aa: CASSSTNPGDTEAFF; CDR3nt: TGTGCCAGCAGCTCTACCAATCCAGGGGACACTGAAGCTTTCTTT
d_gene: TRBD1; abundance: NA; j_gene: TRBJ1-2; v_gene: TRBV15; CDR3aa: CATSRPQGAENHYTF; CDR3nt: TGTGCCACCAGCAGACCGCAGGGGGCTGAAAACCACTACACCTTC
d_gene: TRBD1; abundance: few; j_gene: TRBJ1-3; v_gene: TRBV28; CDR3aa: CASSDGQGSGNTIYF; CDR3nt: TGTGCCAGCAGTGATGGACAGGGAAGTGGAAACACCATATATTTT
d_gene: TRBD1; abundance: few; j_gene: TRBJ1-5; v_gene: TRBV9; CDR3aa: CASSAGTGRSQPQHF; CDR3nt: TGTGCCAGCAGCGCCGGGACAGGCAGGAGTCAGCCCCAGCATTTT
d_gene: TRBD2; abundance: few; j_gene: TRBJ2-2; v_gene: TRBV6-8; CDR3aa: CASSSGDTGELFF; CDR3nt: TGTGCCAGCAGTAGCGGGGACACCGGGGAGCTGTTTTTT
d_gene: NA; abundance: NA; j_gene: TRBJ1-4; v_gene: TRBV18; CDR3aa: CASSPPGTFVPGEKLFF; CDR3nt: TGTGCCAGCTCACCACCAGGGACATTCGTCCCGGGGGAAAAACTGTTTTTT
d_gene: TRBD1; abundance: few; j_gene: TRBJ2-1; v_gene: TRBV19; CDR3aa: CASSSSTYRDRDNEQFF; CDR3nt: TGTGCCAGTAGTTCGTCTACGTACCGGGACAGGGACAATGAGCAGTTCTTC
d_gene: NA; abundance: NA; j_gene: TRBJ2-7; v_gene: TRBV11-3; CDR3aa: CASSEGYRSYEQYF; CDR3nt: TGTGCCAGCAGCGAAGGTTACCGCAGCTACGAGCAGTACTTC
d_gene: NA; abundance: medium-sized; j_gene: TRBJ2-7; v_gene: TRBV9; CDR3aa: CASSPEQGTLYEQYF; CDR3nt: TGTGCCAGCAGCCCTGAACAGGGAACCTTATACGAGCAGTACTTC
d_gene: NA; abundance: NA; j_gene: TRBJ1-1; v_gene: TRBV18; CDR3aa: CASSPQGNMNTEAFF; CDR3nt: TGTGCCAGCTCACCTCAGGGCAATATGAACACTGAAGCTTTCTTT
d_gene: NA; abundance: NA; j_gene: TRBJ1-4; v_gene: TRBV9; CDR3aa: CASSPQREKLFF; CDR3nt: TGTGCCAGCAGCCCACAACGAGAAAAACTGTTTTTT
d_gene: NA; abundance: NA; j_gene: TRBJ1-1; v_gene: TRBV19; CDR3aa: CASSVNTEAFF; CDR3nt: TGTGCCAGTAGTGTGAACACTGAAGCTTTCTTT
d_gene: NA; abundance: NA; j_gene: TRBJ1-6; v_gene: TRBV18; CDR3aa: CASSPEGSSPLHF; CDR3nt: TGTGCCAGCTCACCGGAGGGATCTTCACCCCTCCACTTT
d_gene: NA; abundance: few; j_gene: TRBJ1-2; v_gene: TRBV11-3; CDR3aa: CASSPGRQLYGYTF; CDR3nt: TGTGCCAGCAGCCCCGGGCGGCAGCTCTATGGCTACACCTTC
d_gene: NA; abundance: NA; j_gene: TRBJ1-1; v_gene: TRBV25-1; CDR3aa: CASALSGNTEAFF; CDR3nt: TGTGCCAGTGCGCTGAGTGGGAACACTGAAGCTTTCTTT
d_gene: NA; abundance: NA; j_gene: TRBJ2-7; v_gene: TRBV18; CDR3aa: CASSPDYRVSYEQYF; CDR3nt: TGTGCCAGCTCACCAGATTACAGGGTCTCCTACGAGCAGTACTTC
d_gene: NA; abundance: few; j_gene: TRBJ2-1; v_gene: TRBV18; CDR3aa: CASSPSYNEQFF; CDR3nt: TGTGCCAGCTCGCCCTCCTACAATGAGCAGTTCTTC
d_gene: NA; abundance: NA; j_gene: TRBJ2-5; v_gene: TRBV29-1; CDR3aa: CSAHHWEETQYF; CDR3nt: TGCAGCGCCCACCACTGGGAAGAGACCCAGTACTTC
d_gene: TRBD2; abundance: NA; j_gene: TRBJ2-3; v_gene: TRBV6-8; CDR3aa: CASSDSAGATDTQYF; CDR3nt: TGTGCCAGCAGTGACTCAGCGGGAGCCACAGATACGCAGTATTTT
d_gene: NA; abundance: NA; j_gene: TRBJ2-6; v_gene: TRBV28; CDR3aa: CASSLSGAGANVLTF; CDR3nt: TGTGCCAGCAGTTTATCAGGGGCTGGGGCCAACGTCCTGACTTTC
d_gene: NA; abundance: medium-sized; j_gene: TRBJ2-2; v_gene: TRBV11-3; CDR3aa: CASSSGGGAGELFF; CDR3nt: TGTGCCAGCAGCTCCGGAGGGGGAGCCGGGGAGCTGTTTTTT
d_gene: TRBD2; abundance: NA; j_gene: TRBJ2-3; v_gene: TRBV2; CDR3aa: CASSELAGGADTQYF; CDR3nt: TGTGCCAGCAGTGAACTAGCGGGGGGTGCAGATACGCAGTATTTT